The source of this TCR beta chain is a study of blood T cell repertoires in COVID-19. The overall study: Acute and convalescent COVID-19 samples came from the United States, Italy and Spain. PBMCs, B-cell-depleted T cells, or T cells were the source of the cDNA or gDNA that made up the material.

This clone was counted a single time. With 7 bases removed from V and 9 bases from J, the gap between germline ends came to 15 bases. The CDR3 consists of 12 residues. Per germline, CDR1 MNHEY and CDR2 SVGAGI. Some clones are missing from TCRdb's copy, which holds only in-frame ones; the method was immunoSEQ multiplex PCR. This sample has about 75,000 clones, with 80% to 90% found just once. The sequence came from a woman aged 45 to 65 with acute or convalescent COVID-19. This chain joins TRBV6-5 and TRBJ1-2, with D maybe TRBD1 (6 bases). Sequencing was done on a sample of peripheral blood. The CDR3 DNA reads TGTGCCAGCAATAGAGGGGGTGATCGCTACACCTTC. It encodes CASNRGGDRYTF.